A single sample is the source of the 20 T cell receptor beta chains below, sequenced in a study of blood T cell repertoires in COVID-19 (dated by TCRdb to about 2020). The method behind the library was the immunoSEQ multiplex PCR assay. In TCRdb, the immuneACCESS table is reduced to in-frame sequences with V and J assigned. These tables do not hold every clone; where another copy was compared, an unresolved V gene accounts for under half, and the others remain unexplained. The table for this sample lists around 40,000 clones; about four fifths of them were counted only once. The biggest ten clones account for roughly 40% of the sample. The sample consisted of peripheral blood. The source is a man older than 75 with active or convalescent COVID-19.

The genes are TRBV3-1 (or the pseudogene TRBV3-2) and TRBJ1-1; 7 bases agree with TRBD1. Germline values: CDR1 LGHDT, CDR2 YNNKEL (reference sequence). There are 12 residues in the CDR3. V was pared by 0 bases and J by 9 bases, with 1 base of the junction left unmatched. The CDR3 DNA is TGTGCCAGCAGCCAAGACAGGGGGAAAGCTTTCTTT. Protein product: CASSQDRGKAFF.

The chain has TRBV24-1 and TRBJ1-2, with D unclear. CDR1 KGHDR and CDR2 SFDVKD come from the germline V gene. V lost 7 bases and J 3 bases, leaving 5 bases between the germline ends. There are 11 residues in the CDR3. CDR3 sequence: CATSGDYGYTF. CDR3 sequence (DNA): TGTGCCACCAGCGGAGACTATGGCTACACCTTC.

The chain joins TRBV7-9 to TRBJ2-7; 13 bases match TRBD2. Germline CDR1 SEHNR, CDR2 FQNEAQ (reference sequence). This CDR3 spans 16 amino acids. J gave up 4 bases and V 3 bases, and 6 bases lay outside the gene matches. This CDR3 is CASSFGGTSGTYEQYF. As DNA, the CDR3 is TGTGCCAGCAGCTTTGGAGGGACTAGCGGGACATACGAGCAGTACTTC. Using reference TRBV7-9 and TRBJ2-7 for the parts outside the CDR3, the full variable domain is DTGVSQNPRHKITKRGQNVTFRCDPISEHNRLYWYRQTLGQGPEFLTYFQNEAQLEKSRLLSDRFSAERPKGSFSTLEIQRTEQGDSAMYLCASSFGGTSGTYEQYFGPGTRLTVT.

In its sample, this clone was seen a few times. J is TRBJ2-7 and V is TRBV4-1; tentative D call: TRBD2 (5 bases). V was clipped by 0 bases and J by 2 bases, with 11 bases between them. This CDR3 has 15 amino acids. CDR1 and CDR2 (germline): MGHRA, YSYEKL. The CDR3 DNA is TGCGCCAGCAGCCAAGATGAGGGAGTGACCTACGAGCAGTACTTC. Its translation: CASSQDEGVTYEQYF.

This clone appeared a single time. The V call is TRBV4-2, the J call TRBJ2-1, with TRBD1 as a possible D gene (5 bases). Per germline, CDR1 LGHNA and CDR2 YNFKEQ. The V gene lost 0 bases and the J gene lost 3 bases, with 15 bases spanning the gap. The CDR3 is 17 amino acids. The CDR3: CASSQDLSGMGYNEQFF. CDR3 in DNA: TGTGCCAGCAGCCAAGATCTGTCAGGGATGGGCTACAATGAGCAGTTCTTC.

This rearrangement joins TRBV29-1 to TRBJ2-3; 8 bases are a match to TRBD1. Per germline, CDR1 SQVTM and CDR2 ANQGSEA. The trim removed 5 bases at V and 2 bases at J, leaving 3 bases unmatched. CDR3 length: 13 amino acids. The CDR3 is CSVNRGITDTQYF. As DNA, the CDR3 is TGCAGCGTTAACAGGGGGATCACAGATACGCAGTATTTT.

As DNA, the CDR3 is TGTGCCAGCAGCATAGACAGGAACACTGAAGCTTTCTTT. Translation: CASSIDRNTEAFF. The gene calls are TRBV6-4 and TRBJ1-1; TRBD1 is a possible D gene (5 bases). In germline, CDR1 is MRHNA, CDR2 SNTAGT. The V and J ends lost 6 bases and 1 base respectively, with 9 bases between them. This CDR3 has 13 amino acids.

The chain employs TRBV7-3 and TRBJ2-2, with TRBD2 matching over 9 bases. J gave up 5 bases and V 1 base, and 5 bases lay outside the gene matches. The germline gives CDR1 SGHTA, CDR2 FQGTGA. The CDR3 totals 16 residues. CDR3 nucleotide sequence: TGTGCCAGCAGCTTAAATGCAGCGGGAGGAACCGGGGAGCTGTTTTTT. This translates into CASSLNAAGGTGELFF.

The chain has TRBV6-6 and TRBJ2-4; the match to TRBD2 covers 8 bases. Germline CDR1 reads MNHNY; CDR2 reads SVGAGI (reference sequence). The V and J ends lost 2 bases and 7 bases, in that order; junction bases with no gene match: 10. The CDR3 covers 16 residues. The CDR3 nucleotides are TGTGCCAGCAGTTACCCCGCAGACGCGGGGGGTAACATTCAGTACTTC. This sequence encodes CASSYPADAGGNIQYF.

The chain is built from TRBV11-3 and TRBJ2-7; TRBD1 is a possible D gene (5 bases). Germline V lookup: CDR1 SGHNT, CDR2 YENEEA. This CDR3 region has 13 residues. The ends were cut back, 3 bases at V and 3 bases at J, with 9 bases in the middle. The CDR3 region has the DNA TGTGCCAGCAGCTTTTCCACAGGCTACGAGCAGTACTTC. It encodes CASSFSTGYEQYF.

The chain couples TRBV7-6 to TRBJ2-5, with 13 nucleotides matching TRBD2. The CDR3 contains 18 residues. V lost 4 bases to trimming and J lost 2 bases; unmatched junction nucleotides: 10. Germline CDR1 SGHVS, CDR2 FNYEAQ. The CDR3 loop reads CASSWGTSGVTGQETQYF. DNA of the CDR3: TGTGCCAGCAGCTGGGGGACTAGCGGGGTCACGGGGCAAGAGACCCAGTACTTC.

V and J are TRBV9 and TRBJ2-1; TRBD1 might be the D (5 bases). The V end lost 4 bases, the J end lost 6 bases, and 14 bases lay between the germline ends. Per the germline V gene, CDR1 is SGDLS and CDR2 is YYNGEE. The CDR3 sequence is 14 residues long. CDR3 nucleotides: TGTGCCAGCAGCTCACAGGTGGGGCGCAATGAGCAGTTCTTC. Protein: CASSSQVGRNEQFF.

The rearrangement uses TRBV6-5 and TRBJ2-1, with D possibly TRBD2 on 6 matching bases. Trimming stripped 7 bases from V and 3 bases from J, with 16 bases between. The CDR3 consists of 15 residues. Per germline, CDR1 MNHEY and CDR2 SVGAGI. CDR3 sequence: CASTTAGTYYNEQFF. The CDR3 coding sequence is TGTGCCAGCACCACGGCGGGAACCTACTACAATGAGCAGTTCTTC.

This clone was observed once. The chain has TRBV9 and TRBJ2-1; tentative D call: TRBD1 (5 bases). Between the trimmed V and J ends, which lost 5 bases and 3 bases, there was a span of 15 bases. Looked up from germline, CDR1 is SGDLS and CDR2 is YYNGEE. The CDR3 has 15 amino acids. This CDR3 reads CASSSNGHGYNEQFF. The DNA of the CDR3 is TGTGCCAGCAGTTCGAATGGACATGGCTACAATGAGCAGTTCTTC.

CDR3 residues: CASSPPSEETQYF. For the CDR3, the DNA is TGTGCCAGCTCACCACCCTCCGAAGAGACCCAGTACTTC. The rearrangement links TRBV18 to TRBJ2-5; the D is unclear. Germline V gives CDR1 KGHSH, CDR2 LQKENI. This CDR3 region has 13 residues. The V gene lost 0 bases and the J gene lost 3 bases, with 5 bases spanning the gap.

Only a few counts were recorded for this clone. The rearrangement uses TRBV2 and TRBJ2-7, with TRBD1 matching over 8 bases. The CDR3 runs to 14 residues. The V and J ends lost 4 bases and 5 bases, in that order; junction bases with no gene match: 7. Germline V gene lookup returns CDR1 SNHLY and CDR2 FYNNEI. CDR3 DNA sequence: TGTGCCAGCAGTGGGGGGCAGGGGGCCCACGAGCAGTACTTC. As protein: CASSGGQGAHEQYF.

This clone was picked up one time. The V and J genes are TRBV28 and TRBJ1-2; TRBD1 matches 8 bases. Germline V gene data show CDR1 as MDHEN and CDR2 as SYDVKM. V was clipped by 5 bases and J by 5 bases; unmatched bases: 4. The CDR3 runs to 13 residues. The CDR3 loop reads CASSRTGMYGYTF. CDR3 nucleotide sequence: TGTGCCAGCAGTCGGACAGGGATGTATGGCTACACCTTC.

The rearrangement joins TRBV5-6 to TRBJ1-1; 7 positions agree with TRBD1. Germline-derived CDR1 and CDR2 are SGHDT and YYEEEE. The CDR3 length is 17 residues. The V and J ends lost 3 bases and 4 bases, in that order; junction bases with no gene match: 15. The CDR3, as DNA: TGTGCCAGCAGCTCGAAGCCCTTACAGGGGATGGGCACTGAAGCTTTCTTT. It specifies CASSSKPLQGMGTEAFF.

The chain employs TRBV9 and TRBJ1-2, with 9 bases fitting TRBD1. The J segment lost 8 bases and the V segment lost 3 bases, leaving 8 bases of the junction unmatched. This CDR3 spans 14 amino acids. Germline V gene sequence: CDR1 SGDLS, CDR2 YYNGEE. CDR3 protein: CASSAGQGIPGYTF. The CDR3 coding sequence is TGTGCCAGCAGCGCCGGACAGGGGATTCCGGGCTACACCTTC. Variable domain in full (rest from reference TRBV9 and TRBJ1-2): DSGVTQTPKHLITATGQRVTLRCSPRSGDLSVYWYQQSLDQGLQFLIQYYNGEERAKGNILERFSAQQFPDLHSELNLSSLELGDSALYFCASSAGQGIPGYTFGSGTRLTVV.

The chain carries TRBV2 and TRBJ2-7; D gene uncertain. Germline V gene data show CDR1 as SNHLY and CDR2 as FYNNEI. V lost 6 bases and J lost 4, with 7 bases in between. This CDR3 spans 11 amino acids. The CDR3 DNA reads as TGTGCCAGCAGGAGAGAGTACGAGCAGTACTTC. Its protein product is CASRREYEQYF. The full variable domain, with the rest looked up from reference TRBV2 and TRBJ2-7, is EPEVTQTPSHQVTQMGQEVILRCVPISNHLYFYWYRQILGQKVEFLVSFYNNEISEKSEIFDDQFSVERPDGSNFTLKIRSTKLEDSAMYFCASRREYEQYFGPGTRLTVT.